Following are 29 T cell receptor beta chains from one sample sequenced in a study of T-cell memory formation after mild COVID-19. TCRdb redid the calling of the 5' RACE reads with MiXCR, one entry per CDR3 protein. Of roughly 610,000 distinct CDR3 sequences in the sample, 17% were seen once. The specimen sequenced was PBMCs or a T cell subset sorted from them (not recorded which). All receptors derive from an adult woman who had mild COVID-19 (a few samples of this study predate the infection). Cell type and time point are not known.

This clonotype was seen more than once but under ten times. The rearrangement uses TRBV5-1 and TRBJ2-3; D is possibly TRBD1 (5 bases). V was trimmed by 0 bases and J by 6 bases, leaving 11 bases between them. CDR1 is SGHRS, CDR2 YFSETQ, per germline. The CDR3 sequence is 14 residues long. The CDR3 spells CASSLEGAHDTQYF. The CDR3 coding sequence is TGCGCCAGCAGCTTGGAAGGGGCGCATGATACGCAGTATTTT.

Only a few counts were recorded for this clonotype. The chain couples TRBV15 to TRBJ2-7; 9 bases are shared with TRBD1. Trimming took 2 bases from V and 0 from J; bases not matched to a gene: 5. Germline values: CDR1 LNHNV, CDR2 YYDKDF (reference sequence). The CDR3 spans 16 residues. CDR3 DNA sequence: TGTGCCACCAGCAGATACCGGGACAGGGCCTCCTACGAGCAGTACTTC. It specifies CATSRYRDRASYEQYF.

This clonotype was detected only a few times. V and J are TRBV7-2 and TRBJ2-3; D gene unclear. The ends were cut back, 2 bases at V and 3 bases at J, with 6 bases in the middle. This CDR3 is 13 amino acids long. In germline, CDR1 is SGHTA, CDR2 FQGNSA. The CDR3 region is CASSLFETDTQYF. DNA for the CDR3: TGTGCCAGCAGCTTATTTGAGACAGATACGCAGTATTTT.

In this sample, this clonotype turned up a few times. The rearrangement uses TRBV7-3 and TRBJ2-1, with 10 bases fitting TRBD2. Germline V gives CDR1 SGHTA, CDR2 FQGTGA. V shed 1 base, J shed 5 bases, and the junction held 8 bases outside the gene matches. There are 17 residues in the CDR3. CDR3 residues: CASSLSPAGGPDNEQFF. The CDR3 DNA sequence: TGTGCCAGCAGCTTAAGTCCAGCGGGAGGGCCGGACAATGAGCAGTTCTTC.

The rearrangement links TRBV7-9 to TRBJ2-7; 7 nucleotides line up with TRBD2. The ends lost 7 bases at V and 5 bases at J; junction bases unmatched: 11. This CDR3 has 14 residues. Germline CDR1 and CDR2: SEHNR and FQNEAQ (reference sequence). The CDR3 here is CASIPATSDDEQYF. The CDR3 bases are TGTGCCAGCATCCCCGCCACTAGCGACGACGAGCAGTACTTC.

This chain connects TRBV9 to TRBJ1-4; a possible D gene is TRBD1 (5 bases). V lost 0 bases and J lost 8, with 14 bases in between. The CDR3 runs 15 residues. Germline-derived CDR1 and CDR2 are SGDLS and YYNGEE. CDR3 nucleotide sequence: TGTGCCAGCAGCGTAGGCGGGGCCGAGGGGGAAAAACTGTTTTTT. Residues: CASSVGGAEGEKLFF.

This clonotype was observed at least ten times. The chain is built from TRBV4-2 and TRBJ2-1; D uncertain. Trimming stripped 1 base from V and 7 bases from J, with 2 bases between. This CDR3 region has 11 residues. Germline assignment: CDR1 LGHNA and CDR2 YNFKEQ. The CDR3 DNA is TGTGCCAGCAGCCAAGCAAATGAGCAGTTCTTC. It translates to CASSQANEQFF.

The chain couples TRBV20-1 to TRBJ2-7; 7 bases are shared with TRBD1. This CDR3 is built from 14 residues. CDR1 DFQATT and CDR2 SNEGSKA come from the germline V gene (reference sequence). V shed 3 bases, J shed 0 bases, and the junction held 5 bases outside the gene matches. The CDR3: CSASQQGFSYEQYF. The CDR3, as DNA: TGCAGTGCTAGTCAACAGGGGTTCTCCTACGAGCAGTACTTC.

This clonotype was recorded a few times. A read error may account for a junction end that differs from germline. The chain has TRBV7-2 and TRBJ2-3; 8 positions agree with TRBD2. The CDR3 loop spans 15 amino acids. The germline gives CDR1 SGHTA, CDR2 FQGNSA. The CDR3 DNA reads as TGTGCCAGCAGCATAGCGGGGCTTAGCACAGATACGCAGTATTTT. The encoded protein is CASSIAGLSTDTQYF.

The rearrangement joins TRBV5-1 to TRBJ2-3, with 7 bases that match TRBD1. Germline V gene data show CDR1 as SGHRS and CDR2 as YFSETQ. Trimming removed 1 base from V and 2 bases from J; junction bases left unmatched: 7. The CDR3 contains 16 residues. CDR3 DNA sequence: TGCGCCAGCAGCTTGCCCGGGACAGACTTCACAGATACGCAGTATTTT. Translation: CASSLPGTDFTDTQYF.

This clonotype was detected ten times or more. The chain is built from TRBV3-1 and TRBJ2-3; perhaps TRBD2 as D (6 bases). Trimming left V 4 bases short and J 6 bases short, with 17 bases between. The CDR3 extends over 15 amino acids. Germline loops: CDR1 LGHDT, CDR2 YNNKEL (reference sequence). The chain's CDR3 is CASSRGLLRGDTQYF. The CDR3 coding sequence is TGTGCCAGCAGCCGGGGACTCCTTCGGGGGGATACGCAGTATTTT.

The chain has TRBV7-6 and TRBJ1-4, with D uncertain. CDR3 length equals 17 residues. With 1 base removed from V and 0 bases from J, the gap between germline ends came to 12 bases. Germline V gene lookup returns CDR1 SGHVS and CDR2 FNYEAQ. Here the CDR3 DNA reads TGTGCCAGCAGCTTAGGTGCCAGAGGATCAACTAATGAAAAACTGTTTTTT. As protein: CASSLGARGSTNEKLFF.

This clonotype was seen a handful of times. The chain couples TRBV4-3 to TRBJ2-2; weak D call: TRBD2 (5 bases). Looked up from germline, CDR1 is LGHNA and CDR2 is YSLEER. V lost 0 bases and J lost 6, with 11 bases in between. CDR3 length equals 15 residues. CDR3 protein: CASSQDRRGSGELFF. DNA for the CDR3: TGCGCCAGCAGCCAAGATCGACGGGGTTCCGGGGAGCTGTTTTTT.

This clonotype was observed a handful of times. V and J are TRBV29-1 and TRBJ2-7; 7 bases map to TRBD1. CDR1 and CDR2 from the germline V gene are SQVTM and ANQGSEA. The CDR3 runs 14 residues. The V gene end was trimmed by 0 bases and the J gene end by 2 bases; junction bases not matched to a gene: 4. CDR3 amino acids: CSVEDRGQAYEQYF. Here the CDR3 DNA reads TGCAGCGTTGAAGATCGAGGACAGGCCTACGAGCAGTACTTC.

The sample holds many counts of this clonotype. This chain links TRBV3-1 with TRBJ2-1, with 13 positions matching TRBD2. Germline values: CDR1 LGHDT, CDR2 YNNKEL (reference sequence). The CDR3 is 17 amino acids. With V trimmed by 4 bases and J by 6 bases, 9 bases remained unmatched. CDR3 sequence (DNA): TGTGCCAGCAGCCGCGGGACTAGCGGGACTTCTCTCAATGAGCAGTTCTTC. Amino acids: CASSRGTSGTSLNEQFF.

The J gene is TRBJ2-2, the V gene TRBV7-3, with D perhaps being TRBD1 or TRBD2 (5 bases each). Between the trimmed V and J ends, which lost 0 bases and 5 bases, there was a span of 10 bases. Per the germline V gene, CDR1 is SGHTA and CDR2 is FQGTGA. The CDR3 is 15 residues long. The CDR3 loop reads CASSLTGTQTGELFF. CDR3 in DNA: TGTGCCAGCAGCTTAACGGGGACCCAAACCGGGGAGCTGTTTTTT.

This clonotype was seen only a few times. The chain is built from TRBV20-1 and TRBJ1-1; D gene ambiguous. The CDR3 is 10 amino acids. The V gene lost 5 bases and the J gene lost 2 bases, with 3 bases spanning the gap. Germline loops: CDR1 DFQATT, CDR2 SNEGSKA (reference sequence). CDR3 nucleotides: TGCAGTGCTGGTAACACTGAAGCTTTCTTT. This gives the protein CSAGNTEAFF.

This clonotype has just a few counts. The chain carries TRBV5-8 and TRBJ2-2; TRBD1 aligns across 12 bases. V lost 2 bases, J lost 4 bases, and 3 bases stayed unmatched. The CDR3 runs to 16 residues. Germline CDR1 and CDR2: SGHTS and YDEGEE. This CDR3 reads CASSLWDRGRTGELFF. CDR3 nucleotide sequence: TGTGCCAGCAGCTTATGGGACAGGGGGCGCACCGGGGAGCTGTTTTTT.

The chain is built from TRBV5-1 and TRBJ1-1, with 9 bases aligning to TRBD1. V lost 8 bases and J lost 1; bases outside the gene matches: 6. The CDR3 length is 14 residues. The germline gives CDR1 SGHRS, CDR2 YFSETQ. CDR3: CASCLDRGNTEAFF. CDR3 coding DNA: TGCGCCAGTTGCCTGGACAGGGGGAACACTGAAGCTTTCTTT.

In nucleotides, the CDR3 is TGTGCCAGCAGCTTAGTACAGGGTGTAAGCACCGGGGAGCTGTTTTTT. It is translated as CASSLVQGVSTGELFF. The V and J genes are TRBV5-4 and TRBJ2-2; a possible D gene is TRBD1 (6 bases). Trimming removed 2 bases from V and 4 bases from J, with 15 bases in between. Germline V gene lookup returns CDR1 SGHNT and CDR2 YYREEE (reference sequence). This CDR3 spans 16 amino acids.

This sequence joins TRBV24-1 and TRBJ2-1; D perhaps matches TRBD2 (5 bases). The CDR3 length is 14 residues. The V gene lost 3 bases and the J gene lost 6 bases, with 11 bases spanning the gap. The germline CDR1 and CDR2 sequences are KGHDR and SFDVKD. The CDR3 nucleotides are TGTGCCACCAGTGATGGAGGCCCGGGCAATGAGCAGTTCTTC. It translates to CATSDGGPGNEQFF.

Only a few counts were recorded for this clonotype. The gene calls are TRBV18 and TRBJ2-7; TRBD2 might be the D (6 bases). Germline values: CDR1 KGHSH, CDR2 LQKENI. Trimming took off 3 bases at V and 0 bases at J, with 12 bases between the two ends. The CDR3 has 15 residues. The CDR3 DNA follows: TGTGCCAGCTCACCGCGGGACGGCCTCTCCTACGAGCAGTACTTC. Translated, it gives CASSPRDGLSYEQYF.

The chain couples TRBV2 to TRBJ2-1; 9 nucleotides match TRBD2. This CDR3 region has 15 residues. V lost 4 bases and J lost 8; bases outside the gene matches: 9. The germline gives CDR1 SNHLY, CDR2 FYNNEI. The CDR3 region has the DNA TGTGCCAGCAGTGGGGTAGCGGGGGCCGGGGATGAGCAGTTCTTC. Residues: CASSGVAGAGDEQFF. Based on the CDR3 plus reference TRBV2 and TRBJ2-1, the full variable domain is EPEVTQTPSHQVTQMGQEVILRCVPISNHLYFYWYRQILGQKVEFLVSFYNNEISEKSEIFDDQFSVERPDGSNFTLKIRSTKLEDSAMYFCASSGVAGAGDEQFFGPGTRLTVL.

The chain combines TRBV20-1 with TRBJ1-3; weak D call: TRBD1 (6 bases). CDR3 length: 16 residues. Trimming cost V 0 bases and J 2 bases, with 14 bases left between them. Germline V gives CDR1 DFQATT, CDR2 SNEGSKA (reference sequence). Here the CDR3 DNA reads TGCAGTGCTAGAGATCTATTTCGGACAGCTGGAAACACCATATATTTT. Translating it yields CSARDLFRTAGNTIYF.

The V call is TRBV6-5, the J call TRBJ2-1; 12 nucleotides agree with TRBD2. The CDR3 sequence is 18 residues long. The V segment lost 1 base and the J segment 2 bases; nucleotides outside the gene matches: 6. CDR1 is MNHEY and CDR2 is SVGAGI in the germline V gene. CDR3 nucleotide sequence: TGTGCCAGCAGTTACTGGACTAGCGGGACACCTGCCTACAATGAGCAGTTCTTC. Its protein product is CASSYWTSGTPAYNEQFF.

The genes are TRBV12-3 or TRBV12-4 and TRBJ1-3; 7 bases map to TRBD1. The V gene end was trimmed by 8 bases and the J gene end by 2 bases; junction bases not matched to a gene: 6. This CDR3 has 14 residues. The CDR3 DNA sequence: TGTGCCAGCGTTACAGGGGACCCTGGAAACACCATATATTTT. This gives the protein CASVTGDPGNTIYF.

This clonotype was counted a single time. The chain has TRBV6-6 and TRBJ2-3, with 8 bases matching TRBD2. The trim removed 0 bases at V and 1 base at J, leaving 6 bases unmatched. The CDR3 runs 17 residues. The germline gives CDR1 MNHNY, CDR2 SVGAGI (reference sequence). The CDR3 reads CASSYSTGREGTDTQYF. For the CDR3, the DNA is TGTGCCAGCAGTTACTCGACTGGGCGGGAGGGCACAGATACGCAGTATTTT.

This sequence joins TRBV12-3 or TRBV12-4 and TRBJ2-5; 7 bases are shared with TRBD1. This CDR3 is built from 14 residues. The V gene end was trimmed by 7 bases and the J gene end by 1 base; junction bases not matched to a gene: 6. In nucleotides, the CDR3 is TGTGCCAGCAAATCGGGGACAGTCCAAGAGACCCAGTACTTC. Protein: CASKSGTVQETQYF.

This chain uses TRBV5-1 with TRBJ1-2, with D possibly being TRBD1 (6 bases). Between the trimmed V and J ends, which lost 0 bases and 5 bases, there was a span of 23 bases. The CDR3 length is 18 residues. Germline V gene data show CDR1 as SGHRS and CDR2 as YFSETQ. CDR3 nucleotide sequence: TGCGCCAGCAGCTTGGACGCGGTCGTGAGGACAGAGGATTATGGCTACACCTTC. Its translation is CASSLDAVVRTEDYGYTF.